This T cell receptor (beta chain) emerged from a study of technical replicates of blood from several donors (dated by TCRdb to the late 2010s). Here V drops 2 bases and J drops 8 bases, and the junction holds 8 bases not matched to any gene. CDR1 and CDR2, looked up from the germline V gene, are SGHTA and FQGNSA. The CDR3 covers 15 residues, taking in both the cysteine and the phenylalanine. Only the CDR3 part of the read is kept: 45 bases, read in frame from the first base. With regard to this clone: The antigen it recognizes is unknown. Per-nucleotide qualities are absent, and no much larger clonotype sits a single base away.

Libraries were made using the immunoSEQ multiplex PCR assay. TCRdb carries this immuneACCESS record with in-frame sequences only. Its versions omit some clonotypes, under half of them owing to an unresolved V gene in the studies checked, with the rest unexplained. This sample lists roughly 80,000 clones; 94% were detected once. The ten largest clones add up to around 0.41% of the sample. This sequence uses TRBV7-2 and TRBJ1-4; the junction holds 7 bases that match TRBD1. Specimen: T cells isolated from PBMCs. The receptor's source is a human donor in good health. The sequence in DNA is TGTGCCAGCAGCTTAATCGGGACAGTGGGGGAAAAACTGTTTTTT. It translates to CASSLIGTVGEKLFF. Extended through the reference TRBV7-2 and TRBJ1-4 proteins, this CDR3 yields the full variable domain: GAGVSQSPSNKVTEKGKDVELRCDPISGHTALYWYRQSLGQGLEFLIYFQGNSAPDKSGLPSDRFSAERTGGSVSTLTIQRTQQEDSAVYLCASSLIGTVGEKLFFGSGTQLSVL.